This T cell receptor (beta chain) appears in the sequencing data of a study of cytomegalovirus exposure and HLA in healthy donors. Across the whole study: According to later analysis, the same platform produced the 120 or so validation and 666 first-cohort repertoires.

Trimming left V 5 bases short and J 2 bases short, with 15 bases between. Per germline, CDR1 MNHEY and CDR2 SMNVEV (reference sequence). CDR3 size: 16 residues. Some clones are missing from TCRdb's copy, which holds only in-frame ones; the method was immunoSEQ multiplex PCR. The sample gives fewer than 400,000 clones, roughly 88% of which show up once; roughly 0.8% is in the top ten. This chain joins TRBV27 and TRBJ1-4; TRBD1 is a possible D gene (6 bases). This TCR was recovered from a woman aged 18-29 years in good health and CMV-seronegative. Sequencing was performed on PBMCs. CDR3 amino acids: CASSSLQGGTNEKLFF. For the CDR3, the DNA is TGTGCCAGCAGTAGCCTACAGGGTGGTACTAATGAAAAACTGTTTTTT. The full variable domain, its missing parts supplied by reference TRBV27 and TRBJ1-4, is EAQVTQNPRYLITVTGKKLTVTCSQNMNHEYMSWYRQDPGLGLRQIYYSMNVEVTDKGDVPEGYKVSRKEKRNFPLILESPSPNQTSLYFCASSSLQGGTNEKLFFGSGTQLSVL.